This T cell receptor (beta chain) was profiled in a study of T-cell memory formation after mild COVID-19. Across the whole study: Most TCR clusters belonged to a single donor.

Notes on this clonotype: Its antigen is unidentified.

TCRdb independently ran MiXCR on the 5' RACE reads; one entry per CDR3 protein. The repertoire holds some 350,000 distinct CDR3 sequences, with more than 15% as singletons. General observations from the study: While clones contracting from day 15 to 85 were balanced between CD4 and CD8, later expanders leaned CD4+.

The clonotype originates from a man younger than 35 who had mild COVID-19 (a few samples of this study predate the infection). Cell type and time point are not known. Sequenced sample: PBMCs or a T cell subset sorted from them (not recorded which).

The CDR3 spells CASSQGWREETQYF. For the CDR3, the DNA is TGTGCCAGCAGCCAAGGGTGGCGGGAAGAGACCCAGTACTTC. The genes are TRBV14 and TRBJ2-5; perhaps TRBD2 as D (5 bases). V gave up 1 base and J gave up 3 bases, with 9 bases separating them. The germline CDR1 and CDR2 sequences are SGHDN and FVKESK. The length of the CDR3 is 14 residues.